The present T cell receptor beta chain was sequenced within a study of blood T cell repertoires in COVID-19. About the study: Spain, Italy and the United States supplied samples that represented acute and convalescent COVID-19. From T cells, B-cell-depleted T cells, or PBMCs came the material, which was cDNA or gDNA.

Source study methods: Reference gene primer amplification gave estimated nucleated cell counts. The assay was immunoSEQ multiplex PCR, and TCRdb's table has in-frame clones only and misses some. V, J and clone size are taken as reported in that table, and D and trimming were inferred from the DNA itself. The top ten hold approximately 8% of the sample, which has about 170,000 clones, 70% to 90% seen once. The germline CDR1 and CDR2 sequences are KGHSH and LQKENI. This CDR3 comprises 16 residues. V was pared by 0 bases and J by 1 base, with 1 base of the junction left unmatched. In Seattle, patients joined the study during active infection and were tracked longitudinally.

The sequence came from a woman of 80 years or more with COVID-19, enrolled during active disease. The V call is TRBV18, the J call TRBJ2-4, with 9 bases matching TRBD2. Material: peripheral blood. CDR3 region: CASSPPLAGAKNIQYF. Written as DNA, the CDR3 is TGTGCCAGCTCACCACCGCTAGCGGGGGCCAAAAACATTCAGTACTTC.